This T cell receptor beta chain was profiled in a study of CD8 T cells in ankylosing spondylitis (dated by TCRdb to the late 2010s). Looking at the study overall: T cell receptor beta repertoires were profiled in healthy donors and ankylosing spondylitis patients so that disease-linked TCR variants could be found. Peripheral blood was sampled, and synovial fluid was additionally collected from ankylosing spondylitis patients. The full study cohort comprised about 23 ankylosing spondylitis patients and around 100 healthy donors. Overall study outcomes, separate from this receptor: Some of the motif variants had been reported before in the synovial fluid and blood of reactive arthritis patients, a finding that suggests common disease-initiation mechanisms. Blood from ankylosing spondylitis patients appeared to be characterized by a TCR beta motif composed of 7 to 9 highly homologous amino acid variants. The disease-linked clones had a CD8+ phenotype and were found at relatively low frequencies in peripheral blood. The disease-linked clones were reported as significantly enriched in matched synovial fluid samples from ankylosing spondylitis patients.

Sequencing took place on an Illumina HiSeq 2500. TCR beta libraries were prepared by quantitative 5'-RACE with molecular barcodes. As for the original processing: A new computational method, built on a probabilistic model of VDJ rearrangement, was used to identify disease-linked TCR variants. The public reads were reanalyzed by TCRdb: fastp trimming at Q25, MiXCR alignment, in-frame beta chains only. Every entry covers one CDR3 protein and lists the most common genes and DNA from its rows. For this entry, the V and J calls and clone size follow TCRdb and not the study's own pipeline. The sample contains under 300,000 distinct CDR3 sequences, over 8.5% of them found a single time. The ten top clones hold approximately 6.6% of the sample. This clonotype appeared many times. What antigen it recognizes has not been identified. One base away there is no much larger clone; base qualities are not given. The sequenced material came from blood, either unsorted or a sorted T cell fraction (not recorded which). This clonotype originated in a male donor with ankylosing spondylitis or in good health (not recorded which).

In nucleotide form, the sequence is TGCAGCGTTGCAAGGGATCAAGAGACCCAGTACTTC. The translation is CSVARDQETQYF. The chain is made from TRBV29-1 and TRBJ2-5; confidence is insufficient to name the D gene. Cut back by 4 bases and 2 bases, the V and J ends lie 8 bases apart. The CDR3, cysteine through phenylalanine, is 12 amino acids long. Just CDR3 DNA is preserved here, 36 bases in frame from base 1. Looking up the germline V gene yields CDR1 SQVTM and CDR2 ANQGSEA.